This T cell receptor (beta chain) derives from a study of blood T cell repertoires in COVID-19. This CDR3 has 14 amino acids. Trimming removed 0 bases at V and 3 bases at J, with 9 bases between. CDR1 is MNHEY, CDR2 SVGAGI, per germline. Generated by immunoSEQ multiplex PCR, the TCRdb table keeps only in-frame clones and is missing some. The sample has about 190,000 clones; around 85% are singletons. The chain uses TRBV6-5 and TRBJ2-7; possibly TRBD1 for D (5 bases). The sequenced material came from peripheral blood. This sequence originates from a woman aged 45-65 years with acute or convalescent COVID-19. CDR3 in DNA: TGTGCCAGCAGTTACTCGCAGGGAATCTACGAGCAGTACTTC. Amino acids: CASSYSQGIYEQYF.